This entry describes one TCR beta chain. Random hexamers were used to reverse transcribe the RNA input (about 0.45 to 1 ug). Coverage of TCR beta CDR3 amplification by immunoSEQ multiplex PCR extended to 54 Vbeta and 13 Jbeta. TCRdb independently ran MiXCR on the immunoSEQ multiplex PCR reads; one entry per CDR3 protein. The sample contains about 300,000 distinct CDR3 sequences, around nine tenths of which appear only once. TEMRA cells were enriched by FACS, while CD8+ and CD4+ T cells were obtained through a negative isolation that was performed magnetically. This sample stems from a study of CD8 T cells in Susac syndrome. The CDR3 has 13 residues. Germline CDR1 MNHEY, CDR2 SMNVEV (reference sequence). Trimming removed 2 bases from V and 0 bases from J, with 4 bases in between.

The TCR originated in a human donor with multiple sclerosis. Sequenced sample: CD8+ T cells from PBMCs. The chain joins TRBV27 to TRBJ1-1, with no clear D. The CDR3: CASSLLVNTEAFF. The DNA for the CDR3 is TGTGCCAGCAGTTTACTAGTGAACACTGAAGCTTTCTTT.